Described below is a single TCR beta chain sequence and its context. What it binds is not known. This sample is part of a study of cytomegalovirus exposure and HLA in healthy donors. General observations from the study: Testing in vitro showed a few CMV-associated chains specific for CMV antigens.

Produced via immunoSEQ multiplex PCR; TCRdb's table is partial and in-frame only. Of about 140,000 clones in the sample, roughly 89% were seen once. V lost 6 bases to trimming and J lost 7 bases; unmatched junction nucleotides: 5. CDR3 length equals 14 residues. Germline loops: CDR1 MNHEY, CDR2 SVGAGI. The TCR sequence derives from a man aged 18 to 30 in good health and CMV-seropositive. Source material: PBMCs. This rearrangement joins TRBV6-5 to TRBJ2-7, with 14 bases that match TRBD2. The CDR3 DNA reads as TGTGCCAGCAGAGGACTAGCGGGAGGATGGGAGCAGTACTTC. It codes for CASRGLAGGWEQYF.